This TCR beta chain stems from a study of shared clonotypes between healthy human individuals. The germline V and J ends were trimmed by 10 bases and 1 base, with 10 bases remaining between them. Looked up from germline, CDR1 is MNHNY and CDR2 is SVGAGI (reference sequence). The CDR3 spans 12 residues. Assay used: immunoSEQ multiplex PCR; TCRdb lists only in-frame clones, some missing. The table has approximately 980,000 clones, approximately 80% seen once. The TCR originated in a man between 18 and 35 years old in good health. The chain is built from TRBV6-6 and TRBJ1-1; TRBD1 is a possible D gene (6 bases). The sample comprised memory CD4+ T cells sorted from blood. As to subset: CD45RA-negative fraction. In nucleotides, the CDR3 is TGTGCCATCAGCAGGGGGAACACTGAAGCTTTCTTT. As protein: CAISRGNTEAFF.